What follows describes a single T cell receptor (beta chain). Its specificity is not known. This entry is derived from a study of T cell repertoires in cytomegalovirus infection. Turning to the study itself: Newly reported HLA-C-restricted and thoroughly characterized HLA-B-restricted CMV epitopes were employed. Matching HLA type, along with CMV infection, was indicated by public TCR beta signatures.

Study-wide findings and caveats: In two of eight donors, the top clonotype was HLA-C-restricted CMV-specific.

The CDR3 is 14 amino acids. Per germline, CDR1 SGHRS and CDR2 YFSETQ. The V and J ends lost 2 bases and 5 bases respectively, with 11 bases between them. Each CDR3 protein is one row after TCRdb ran MiXCR on the reads. Here the sample spans fewer than 950,000 distinct CDR3 sequences, approximately 32% being singletons. The sequence was obtained from a human donor in good health (CMV status not recorded). Some clones in this sample may be carry-over from other donors' samples. The V gene is TRBV5-1, the J gene TRBJ2-1; D unclear. This specimen was cultured CD8+ T cells from PBMCs, taken from culture after CMV antigen stimulation. CDR3 protein: CASSLRSQNNEQFF. The CDR3 DNA reads as TGCGCCAGCAGCTTAAGGAGTCAGAACAATGAGCAGTTCTTC.